This TCR beta chain was sequenced during a study of blood T cell repertoires in COVID-19. Study-level information: Samples taken during acute and convalescent COVID-19 were collected in the United States, Italy and Spain. Sources were T cells, B-cell-depleted T cells, or PBMCs; the material itself was cDNA or gDNA.

Study processing details: Reference gene primers were amplified, and this amplification served to estimate nucleated cell counts. Sequenced by immunoSEQ multiplex PCR; TCRdb stores in-frame clones only, minus some. Clone size and V and J calls were adopted from that table, with D and trimming inferred from the DNA. This table has some 150,000 clones, approximately 84% appearing once. The CDR3 sequence is 15 residues long. Germline CDR1 reads LGHDT; CDR2 reads YNNKEL (reference sequence). Between the trimmed V and J ends, which lost 0 bases and 5 bases, there was a span of 8 bases. Sequencing was carried out using peripheral blood. The genes are TRBV3-1 (or the pseudogene TRBV3-2) and TRBJ1-6, with D possibly TRBD1 on 5 matching bases. This sequence was found in a woman of 80 years or more with acute or convalescent COVID-19. The CDR3 DNA reads TGTGCCAGCAGCCAAGAAGGACAAAATAATTCACCCCTCCACTTT. It specifies CASSQEGQNNSPLHF.